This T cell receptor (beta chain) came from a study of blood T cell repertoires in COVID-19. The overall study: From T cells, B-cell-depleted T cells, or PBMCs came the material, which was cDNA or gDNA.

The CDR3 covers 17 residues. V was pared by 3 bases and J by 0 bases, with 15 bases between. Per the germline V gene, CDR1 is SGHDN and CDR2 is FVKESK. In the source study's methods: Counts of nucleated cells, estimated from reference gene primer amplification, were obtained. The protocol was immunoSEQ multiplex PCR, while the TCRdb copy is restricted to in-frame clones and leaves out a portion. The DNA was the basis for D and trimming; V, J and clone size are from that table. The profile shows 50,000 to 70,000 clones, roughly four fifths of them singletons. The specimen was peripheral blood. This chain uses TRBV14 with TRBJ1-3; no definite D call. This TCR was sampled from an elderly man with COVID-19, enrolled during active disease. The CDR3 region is CASSQGHAGLSGNTIYF. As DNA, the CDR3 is TGTGCCAGCAGCCAGGGCCATGCGGGCCTCTCTGGAAACACCATATATTTT.